This T cell receptor beta chain was identified in a study of OX40 agonist ivuxolimab in advanced cancers. Study background: An agonistic human IgG2 monoclonal antibody against OX40 (CD134) was given. Patients were dosed intravenously with ivuxolimab at 0.01 to 10 mg/kg every 2 weeks. Study-wide results and limits: By week 6 at 0.1 to 3.0 mg/kg, blood CD4+ and CD8+ T cells had expanded clonally.

This table comes from immunoSEQ multiplex PCR, and its TCRdb copy is limited to in-frame clones, with some not included. The sample shows approximately 51,000 clones, over 75% of them seen only once. The ends were cut back, 1 base at V and 2 bases at J, with 7 bases in the middle. CDR3 length equals 13 residues. Germline loops: CDR1 SGHRS, CDR2 YFSETQ. Turning to this clone: Its antigen is still unknown.

This TCR came from an adult with an advanced solid tumor such as melanoma, head and neck, liver or kidney cancer. The rearrangement links TRBV5-1 to TRBJ2-7; D is uncertain. The sample here was CD4+ or CD8+ T cells sorted from blood, taken in a trial of the OX40 agonist ivuxolimab. The chain's CDR3 is CASSLSDAYEQYF. The CDR3 region has the DNA TGCGCCAGCAGCTTGTCAGACGCCTACGAGCAGTACTTC.